Below are 9 T cell receptor beta chains sequenced from a single sample in a study of shared clonotypes between healthy human individuals. This table comes from immunoSEQ multiplex PCR, and its TCRdb copy is limited to in-frame clones, with some not included. The sample consists of some 470,000 clones, about 82% of them appearing once. The sample consisted of PBMCs. Receptors originate from a woman between 35 and 50 years old in good health. Some clones in this sample may be carry-over from other donors' samples.

The V call is TRBV30, the J call TRBJ1-2; D not resolved. CDR3 size: 14 residues. Trimming shortened V by 5 bases and J by 0 bases, and 13 bases separated the two germline ends. The germline gives CDR1 GTSNPN, CDR2 SVGIG (reference sequence). CDR3 loop: CAWSPAVTNYGYTF. The CDR3 DNA is TGTGCCTGGTCCCCTGCAGTCACTAACTATGGCTACACCTTC. Looking up the rest from reference TRBV30 and TRBJ1-2 gives the full variable domain: SQTIHQWPATLVQPVGSPLSLECTVEGTSNPNLYWYRQAAGRGLQLLFYSVGIGQISSEVPQNLSASRPQDRQFILSSKKLLLSDSGFYLCAWSPAVTNYGYTFGSGTRLTVV.

The chain is built from TRBV18 and TRBJ2-4; 15 nucleotides match TRBD2. CDR1 KGHSH and CDR2 LQKENI come from the germline V gene. The V gene end was trimmed by 2 bases and the J gene end by 0 bases; junction bases not matched to a gene: 5. CDR3 size: 19 residues. The CDR3 nucleotides are TGTGCCAGCTCACCAGGACTAGCGGGAGGGGGAACAGCCAAAAACATTCAGTACTTC. It specifies CASSPGLAGGGTAKNIQYF.

The rearrangement links TRBV7-9 to TRBJ2-5; D is ambiguous. With 6 bases removed from V and 0 bases from J, the gap between germline ends came to 5 bases. Germline V gives CDR1 SEHNR, CDR2 FQNEAQ (reference sequence). The CDR3 totals 12 residues. The CDR3 sequence: CASSIYQETQYF. CDR3 DNA: TGTGCCAGCAGTATTTACCAAGAGACCCAGTACTTC.

The CDR3, as DNA: TGTGCCAGCAGCTTTGGACAGGGCTACGAGCAGTACTTC. Its translation is CASSFGQGYEQYF. The chain combines TRBV9 with TRBJ2-7; 8 bases align to TRBD1. The CDR3 is made up of 13 amino acids. Germline CDR1 is SGDLS and CDR2 is YYNGEE. J was trimmed by 3 bases and V by 4 bases; bases with no gene match: 3. The entire variable domain, with the rest obtained from reference TRBV9 and TRBJ2-7, is as follows: DSGVTQTPKHLITATGQRVTLRCSPRSGDLSVYWYQQSLDQGLQFLIQYYNGEERAKGNILERFSAQQFPDLHSELNLSSLELGDSALYFCASSFGQGYEQYFGPGTRLTVT.

The rearrangement joins TRBV7-2 to TRBJ1-3; D ambiguous. V lost 1 base and J 0 bases, leaving 7 bases between the germline ends. The CDR3 covers 15 residues. The V gene's germline CDR1 is SGHTA and CDR2 FQGNSA. In DNA form, the CDR3 reads TGTGCCAGCAGCTTAGTTCCAAGCTCTGGAAACACCATATATTTT. It is translated as CASSLVPSSGNTIYF.

In this sample, this clone turned up a few times. The V call is TRBV28, the J call TRBJ1-5; D uncertain. Germline CDR1 reads MDHEN; CDR2 reads SYDVKM. Trimming cost V 5 bases and J 6 bases, with 8 bases left between them. This CDR3 spans 12 amino acids. CDR3: CASSPFLQPQHF. The CDR3, as DNA: TGTGCCAGCAGTCCATTTCTTCAGCCCCAGCATTTT.

V and J are TRBV25-1 and TRBJ1-6; possible D gene TRBD1, 5 bases. The CDR3 has 16 residues. Germline V gene sequence: CDR1 MGHDK, CDR2 SYGVNS. Trimming shortened V by 1 base and J by 6 bases, and 13 bases separated the two germline ends. The CDR3 loop is CASSESGRGINSPLHF. DNA for the CDR3: TGTGCCAGCAGTGAATCGGGAAGGGGTATTAATTCACCCCTCCACTTT.

This clone appeared a few times. The gene calls are TRBV19 and TRBJ1-5; TRBD1 is a possible D gene (5 bases). Trimming stripped 7 bases from V and 0 bases from J, with 13 bases between. Looked up from germline, CDR1 is LNHDA and CDR2 is SQIVND (reference sequence). This CDR3 has 15 amino acids. The CDR3 region is CASTSGTTSNQPQHF. The CDR3 DNA reads as TGTGCCAGTACAAGTGGGACTACTAGCAATCAGCCCCAGCATTTT.

The chain has TRBV5-1 and TRBJ2-7; TRBD1 matches 8 bases. V shed 2 bases and J 3 bases; nucleotides not matched to a gene: 4. This CDR3 is built from 14 residues. The V gene's germline CDR1 is SGHRS and CDR2 YFSETQ. CDR3 residues: CASSFGTGDYEQYF. CDR3 DNA: TGCGCCAGCAGCTTTGGGACAGGTGACTACGAGCAGTACTTC.